These T cell receptor beta chains were read from a single sample in a study of TIL therapy for anti-PD-1-resistant metastatic lung cancer. Produced via immunoSEQ multiplex PCR; TCRdb's table is partial and in-frame only. The sample carries under 100,000 clones, roughly 65% recorded once. Sequenced material: tumor tissue, taken at baseline. The receptors derive from a person between 30 and 80 years old with non-small cell lung cancer. CDR3s include the opening cysteine and the closing phenylalanine or tryptophan. The order of the fields is J gene, V gene, D gene, clone size, CDR3 protein, CDR3 DNA. A D gene is named only where the DNA matches it firmly. Clone size appears in some rows only: once, few, many, or a class for an expanded clone.

>TRBJ1-4|TRBV7-8|.|.
CASSFAAAGEKLFF
TGTGCCAGCAGCTTTGCGGCTGCGGGCGAAAAACTGTTTTTT
>TRBJ2-3|TRBV5-4|.|.
CASSLVEATDTQYF
TGTGCCAGCAGCTTGGTAGAGGCAACAGATACGCAGTATTTT
>TRBJ1-1|TRBV7-9|TRBD1|few
CASRLGRDRGLWTEAFF
TGTGCCAGCCGTTTGGGGCGGGACAGGGGGTTGTGGACTGAAGCTTTCTTT
>TRBJ1-5|TRBV6-4|TRBD1|.
CASRPAVGTGNSNQPQHF
TGTGCCAGCAGACCCGCCGTTGGGACAGGGAATAGCAATCAGCCCCAGCATTTT
>TRBJ2-5|TRBV27|TRBD1|.
CASSFVTGKRETQYF
TGTGCCAGCAGTTTCGTGACAGGGAAGCGAGAGACCCAGTACTTC
>TRBJ1-1|TRBV6-2/TRBV6-3|.|.
CASSSMTVSTEAFF
TGTGCCAGCAGTTCGATGACAGTAAGCACTGAAGCTTTCTTT
>TRBJ2-3|TRBV12-5|.|.
CASGLGQVGTDTQYF
TGTGCTAGTGGTTTGGGACAGGTGGGAACAGATACGCAGTATTTT
>TRBJ2-7|TRBV5-4|.|.
CASSLGGAGAPEQYF
TGTGCCAGCAGCTTGGGCGGTGCGGGGGCCCCCGAGCAGTACTTC
>TRBJ2-4|TRBV4-3|TRBD2|.
CASSRGLAGSGEAKNIQYF
TGCGCCAGCAGCCGCGGACTAGCGGGAAGTGGGGAGGCCAAAAACATTCAGTACTTC
>TRBJ1-4|TRBV5-6|.|.
CASSLSAGLIEKLFF
TGTGCCAGCAGCTTGTCGGCAGGGTTAATCGAAAAACTGTTTTTT
>TRBJ2-2|TRBV15|.|.
CATSPNRATGELFF
TGTGCCACCAGCCCGAACAGGGCCACCGGGGAGCTGTTTTTT
>TRBJ2-1|TRBV7-2|TRBD2|.
CASSLSSSGNNEQFF
TGTGCCAGCAGCTTATCGTCTAGCGGAAACAATGAGCAGTTCTTC
>TRBJ2-7|TRBV6-5|TRBD1|.
CASGDRGSYEQYF
TGTGCCAGCGGAGACAGGGGTTCGTACGAGCAGTACTTC
>TRBJ2-4|TRBV7-2|TRBD1|.
CASSAQGAAKNIQYF
TGTGCCAGCAGCGCTCAGGGGGCGGCCAAAAACATTCAGTACTTC
>TRBJ2-1|TRBV9|.|.
CASSVVSGGNEQFF
TGTGCCAGCAGCGTAGTGAGCGGCGGAAATGAGCAGTTCTTC
>TRBJ2-5|TRBV14|TRBD2|.
CASSQEGAGVVETQYF
TGTGCCAGCAGCCAAGAGGGAGCGGGAGTTGTCGAGACCCAGTACTTC
>TRBJ2-7|TRBV30|TRBD2|.
CAWSGGLAGNEQYF
TGTGCCTGGAGTGGGGGACTAGCGGGAAACGAGCAGTACTTC
>TRBJ1-1|TRBV19|.|.
CASSMVGFLREAFF
TGTGCCAGTAGTATGGTGGGGTTTCTCCGCGAAGCTTTCTTT
>TRBJ2-2|TRBV9|TRBD2|few
CASSSGGSPGELFF
TGTGCCAGCAGCTCGGGCGGGAGTCCCGGGGAGCTGTTTTTT
>TRBJ1-2|TRBV28|.|.
CASSFGTSDYGYTF
TGTGCCAGCAGTTTCGGGACATCCGACTATGGCTACACCTTC
>TRBJ2-5|TRBV18|.|.
CASSSRMGRETQYF
TGTGCCAGCTCAAGCCGTATGGGTCGGGAGACCCAGTACTTC
>TRBJ2-3|TRBV5-4|.|.
CASSLEGGGDTQYF
TGTGCCAGCAGCTTAGAGGGAGGTGGAGATACGCAGTATTTT
>TRBJ1-2|TRBV2|.|few
CASSVQAYGYTF
TGTGCCAGCAGTGTACAGGCCTATGGCTACACCTTC
>TRBJ1-1|TRBV5-1|TRBD1|few
CASTLTGTANTEAFF
TGCGCCAGCACGCTCACCGGGACAGCAAACACTGAAGCTTTCTTT
>TRBJ1-2|TRBV5-8|.|.
CASSFPGERYGYTF
TGTGCCAGCAGCTTTCCGGGGGAGCGCTATGGCTACACCTTC
>TRBJ2-1|TRBV5-1|.|few
CASRLSEFTYNEQFF
TGCGCCAGCAGGCTGTCAGAGTTTACCTACAATGAGCAGTTCTTC
>TRBJ1-2|TRBV2|TRBD1|few
CASSVDRVDYGYTF
TGTGCCAGCAGTGTGGACAGGGTCGACTATGGCTACACCTTC
>TRBJ2-2|TRBV9|TRBD2|.
CASSVLAGGLLDTGELFF
TGTGCCAGCAGCGTACTAGCGGGGGGACTACTTGACACCGGGGAGCTGTTTTTT
>TRBJ1-2|TRBV28|.|.
CATLTGWGYGYTF
TGTGCCACCCTGACAGGATGGGGCTATGGCTACACCTTC
>TRBJ1-5|TRBV30|TRBD1|few
CAWSLTGEWGNQPQHF
TGTGCCTGGTCGCTCACAGGGGAGTGGGGTAATCAGCCCCAGCATTTT
>TRBJ2-1|TRBV11-1|TRBD2|few
CASSLTSGSWNEQFF
TGTGCCAGCAGCTTAACAAGCGGGAGTTGGAATGAGCAGTTCTTC
>TRBJ2-1|TRBV7-8|.|many
CASSLAVAFSYNEQFF
TGTGCCAGCAGCTTAGCGGTAGCGTTTTCCTACAATGAGCAGTTCTTC
>TRBJ1-1|TRBV7-8|TRBD1|.
CASSYRDRGRTEAFF
TGTGCCAGCAGCTACCGGGACAGGGGGCGGACTGAAGCTTTCTTT
>TRBJ1-4|TRBV29-1|.|few
CSVEGNNEKLFF
TGCAGCGTTGAAGGGAATAATGAAAAACTGTTTTTT
>TRBJ2-3|TRBV11-2|TRBD1|.
CASSLGWALQGFMDTQYF
TGTGCCAGCAGCTTAGGCTGGGCGCTACAGGGGTTCATGGATACGCAGTATTTT
>TRBJ2-1|TRBV2|TRBD2|few
CASSEFSGGFNEQFF
TGTGCCAGCAGTGAATTCAGCGGGGGTTTCAATGAGCAGTTCTTC
>TRBJ1-4|TRBV28|.|.
CASSSPRVLEKLFF
TGTGCCAGCAGCTCTCCCCGGGTCCTCGAAAAACTGTTTTTT
>TRBJ2-7|TRBV21-1|.|.
CASNEQYF
TGTGCCAGCAACGAGCAGTACTTC
>TRBJ1-3|TRBV9|.|.
CASSGRYSSGNTIYF
TGTGCCAGCAGCGGAAGGTATAGCTCTGGAAACACCATATATTTT
>TRBJ2-3|TRBV7-2|TRBD1|.
CASSSEGAADTQYF
TGTGCCAGCAGCTCCGAGGGGGCCGCAGATACGCAGTATTTT
>TRBJ1-1|TRBV4-3|.|few
CASSQEPVMNTEAFF
TGCGCCAGCAGCCAAGAACCAGTCATGAACACTGAAGCTTTCTTT